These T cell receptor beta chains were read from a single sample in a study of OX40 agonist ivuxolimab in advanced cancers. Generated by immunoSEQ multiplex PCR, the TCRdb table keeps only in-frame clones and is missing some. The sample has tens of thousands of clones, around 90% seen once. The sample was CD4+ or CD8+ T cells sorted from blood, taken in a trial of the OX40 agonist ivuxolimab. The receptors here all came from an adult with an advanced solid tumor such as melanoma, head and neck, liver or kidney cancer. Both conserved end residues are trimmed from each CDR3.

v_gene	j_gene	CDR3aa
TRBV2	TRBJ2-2	ASKLPADIGELF
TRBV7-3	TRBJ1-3	ASSQDSGNTIY
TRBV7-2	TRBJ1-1	ASRSAIGNTEAF
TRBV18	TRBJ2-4	ASSPSRDRGNIQY
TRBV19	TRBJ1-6	ASSFGNSPLH
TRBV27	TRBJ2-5	ASSTDRGHGETQY
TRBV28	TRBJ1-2	ASRLPGRTNGYT
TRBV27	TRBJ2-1	ASSFSVPGQGIGQF
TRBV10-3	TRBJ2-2	AISESTGETGELF
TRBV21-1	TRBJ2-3	ASSGRRLRDSYTDTQY
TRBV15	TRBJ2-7	ATSNDRGGTYEQY
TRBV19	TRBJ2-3	ASSITGLSDTQY
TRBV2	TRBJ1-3	ASSGGGSRY
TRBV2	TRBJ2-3	ASRAPPGRATDTQY
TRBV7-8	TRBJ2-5	ASSLIAGEETQY
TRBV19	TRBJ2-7	ASRGGAREQY
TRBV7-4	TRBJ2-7	ASSLGLAGGSPTYEQY
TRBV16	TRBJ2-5	ASSQSGQPQETQY
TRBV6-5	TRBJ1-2	ASSPWGGVYGYT
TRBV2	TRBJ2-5	ASRTGADAGTQY